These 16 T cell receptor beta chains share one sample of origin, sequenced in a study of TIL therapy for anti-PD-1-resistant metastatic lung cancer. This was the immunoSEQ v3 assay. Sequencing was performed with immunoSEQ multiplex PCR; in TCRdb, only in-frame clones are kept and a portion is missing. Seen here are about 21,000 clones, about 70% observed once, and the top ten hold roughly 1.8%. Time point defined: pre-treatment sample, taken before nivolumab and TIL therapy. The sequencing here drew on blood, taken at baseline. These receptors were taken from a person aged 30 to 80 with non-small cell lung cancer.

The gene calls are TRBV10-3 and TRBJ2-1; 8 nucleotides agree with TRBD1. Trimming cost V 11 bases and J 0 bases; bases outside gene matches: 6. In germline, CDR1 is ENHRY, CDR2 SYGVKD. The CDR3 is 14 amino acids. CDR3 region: CAVGQGDSYNEQFF. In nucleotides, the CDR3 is TGTGCCGTTGGACAGGGCGACTCCTACAATGAGCAGTTCTTC.

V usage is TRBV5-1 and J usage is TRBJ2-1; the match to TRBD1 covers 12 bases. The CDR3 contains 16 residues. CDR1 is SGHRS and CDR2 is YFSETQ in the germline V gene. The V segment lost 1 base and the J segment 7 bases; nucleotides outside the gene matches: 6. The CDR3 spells CASSLLGTGGLNEQFF. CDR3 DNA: TGCGCCAGCAGCTTGCTAGGGACAGGGGGCTTGAATGAGCAGTTCTTC.

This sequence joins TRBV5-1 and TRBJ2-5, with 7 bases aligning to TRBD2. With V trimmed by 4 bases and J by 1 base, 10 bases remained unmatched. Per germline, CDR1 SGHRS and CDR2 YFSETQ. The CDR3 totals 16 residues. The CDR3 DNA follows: TGCGCCAGCAGCCCCTCTGGCGGGAGCCTCCAAGAGACCCAGTACTTC. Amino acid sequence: CASSPSGGSLQETQYF.

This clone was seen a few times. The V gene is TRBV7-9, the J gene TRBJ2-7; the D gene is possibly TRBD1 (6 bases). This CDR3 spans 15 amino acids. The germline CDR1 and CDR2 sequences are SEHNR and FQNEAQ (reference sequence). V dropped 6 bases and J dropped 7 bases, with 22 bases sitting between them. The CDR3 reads CASSRGSGFREEQYF. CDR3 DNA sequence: TGTGCCAGCAGTAGGGGGTCCGGGTTTCGAGAAGAGCAGTACTTC.

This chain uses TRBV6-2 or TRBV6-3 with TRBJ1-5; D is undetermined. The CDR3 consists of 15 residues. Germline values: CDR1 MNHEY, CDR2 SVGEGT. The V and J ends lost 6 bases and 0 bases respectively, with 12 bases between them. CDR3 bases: TGTGCCAGCAGACCTTCGCGGACTAGCAATCAGCCCCAGCATTTT. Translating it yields CASRPSRTSNQPQHF.

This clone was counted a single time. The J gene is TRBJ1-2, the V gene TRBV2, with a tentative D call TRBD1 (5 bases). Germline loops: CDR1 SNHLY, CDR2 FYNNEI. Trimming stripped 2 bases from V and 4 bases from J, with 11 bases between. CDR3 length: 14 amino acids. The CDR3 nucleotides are TGTGCCAGCAGTGAAAACTCAGGGCTCTATGGCTACACCTTC. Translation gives CASSENSGLYGYTF.

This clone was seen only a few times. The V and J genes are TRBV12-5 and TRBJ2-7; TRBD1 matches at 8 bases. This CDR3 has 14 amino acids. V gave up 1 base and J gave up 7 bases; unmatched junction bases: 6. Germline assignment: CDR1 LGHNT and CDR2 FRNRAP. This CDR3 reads CASGLDLGQGEQYV. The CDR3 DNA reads TGTGCTAGTGGTTTGGATCTAGGACAGGGAGAGCAGTACGTC.

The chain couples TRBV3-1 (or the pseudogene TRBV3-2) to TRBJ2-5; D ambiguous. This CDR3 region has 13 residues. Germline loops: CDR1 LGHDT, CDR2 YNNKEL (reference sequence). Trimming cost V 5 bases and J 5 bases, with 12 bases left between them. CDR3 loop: CASSSFTRETQYF. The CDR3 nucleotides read TGTGCCAGCAGCTCTTTCACACGGGAGACCCAGTACTTC.

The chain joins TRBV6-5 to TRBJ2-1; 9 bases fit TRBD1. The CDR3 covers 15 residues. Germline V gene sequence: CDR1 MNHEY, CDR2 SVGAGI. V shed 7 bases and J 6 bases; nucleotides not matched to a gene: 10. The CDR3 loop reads CASTGSGQGTNEQFF. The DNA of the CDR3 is TGTGCCAGCACCGGGAGTGGACAGGGGACCAATGAGCAGTTCTTC.

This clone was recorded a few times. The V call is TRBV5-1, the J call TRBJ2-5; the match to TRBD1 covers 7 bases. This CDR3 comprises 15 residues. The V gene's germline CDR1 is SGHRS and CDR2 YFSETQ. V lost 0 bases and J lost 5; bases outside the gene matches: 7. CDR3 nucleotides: TGCGCCAGCAGCTTGGCCCAGGGGGTAGGGGAGACCCAGTACTTC. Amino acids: CASSLAQGVGETQYF.

CDR3 in amino acids: CASRENRQETQYF. The CDR3 coding sequence is TGTGCCAGCAGAGAAAACAGGCAAGAGACCCAGTACTTC. The V call is TRBV2, the J call TRBJ2-5, with a tentative D call TRBD1 (5 bases). Germline CDR1 and CDR2: SNHLY and FYNNEI. CDR3 length equals 13 residues. The ends were cut back, 6 bases at V and 2 bases at J, with 10 bases in the middle. The full variable domain, rest sourced from reference TRBV2 and TRBJ2-5, is EPEVTQTPSHQVTQMGQEVILRCVPISNHLYFYWYRQILGQKVEFLVSFYNNEISEKSEIFDDQFSVERPDGSNFTLKIRSTKLEDSAMYFCASRENRQETQYFGPGTRLLVL.

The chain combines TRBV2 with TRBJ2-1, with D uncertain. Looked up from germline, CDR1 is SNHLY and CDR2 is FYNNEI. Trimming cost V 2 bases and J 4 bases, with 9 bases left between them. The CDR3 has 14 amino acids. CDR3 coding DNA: TGTGCCAGCAGTGAACTTGACCGATACAATGAGCAGTTCTTC. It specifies CASSELDRYNEQFF. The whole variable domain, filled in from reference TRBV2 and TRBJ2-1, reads EPEVTQTPSHQVTQMGQEVILRCVPISNHLYFYWYRQILGQKVEFLVSFYNNEISEKSEIFDDQFSVERPDGSNFTLKIRSTKLEDSAMYFCASSELDRYNEQFFGPGTRLTVL.

The CDR3 nucleotides read TGCGCCAGCAGCTTGGGAGTCGACCCTAGCACAGATACGCAGTATTTT. Residues: CASSLGVDPSTDTQYF. The V call is TRBV5-1, the J call TRBJ2-3; D unclear. This CDR3 is built from 16 residues. CDR1 and CDR2 (germline): SGHRS, YFSETQ. V shed 0 bases and J shed 0 bases, with 11 bases lying between them.

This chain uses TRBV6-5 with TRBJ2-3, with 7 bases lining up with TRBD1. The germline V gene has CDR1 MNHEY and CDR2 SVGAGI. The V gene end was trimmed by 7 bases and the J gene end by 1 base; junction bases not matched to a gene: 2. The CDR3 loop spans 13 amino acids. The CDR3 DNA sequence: TGTGCCAGCAACGGACAGGGCACAGATACGCAGTATTTT. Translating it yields CASNGQGTDTQYF.

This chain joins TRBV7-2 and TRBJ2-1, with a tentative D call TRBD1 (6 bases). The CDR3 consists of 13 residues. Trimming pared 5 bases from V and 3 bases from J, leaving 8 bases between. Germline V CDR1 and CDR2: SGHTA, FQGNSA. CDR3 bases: TGTGCCAGCAGCGACAGGTACTACAATGAGCAGTTCTTC. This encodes CASSDRYYNEQFF.

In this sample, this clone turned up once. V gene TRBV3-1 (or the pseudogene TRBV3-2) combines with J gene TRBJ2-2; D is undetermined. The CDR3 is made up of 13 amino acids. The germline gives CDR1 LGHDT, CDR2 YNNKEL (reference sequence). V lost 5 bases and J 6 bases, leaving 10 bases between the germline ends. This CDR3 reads CASSYGLAGELFF. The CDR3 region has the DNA TGTGCCAGCAGCTACGGGCTCGCCGGGGAGCTGTTTTTT.